This T cell receptor (beta chain) was observed in a study of graft-versus-host responses after intestinal transplantation. Whole-study context: Anti-thymocyte globulin induction preceded roughly 3 years of tacrolimus and steroid maintenance in all recipients. General study points: Researchers found GvH clones in recipient marrow, and some showed up first in ileum or blood. Peak levels of circulating GvH clones tracked with early post-transplant HvG declines.

This clone is medium-sized. The study plated about 200,000 CFSE-labeled responders with about 200,000 irradiated, violet-dye-labeled stimulators. Profiled with immunoSEQ multiplex PCR; TCRdb holds only in-frame clones, not every one. The sample lists tens of thousands of clones, 44% occurring once. This clonotype was sampled from a human patient who was an organ donor for intestinal transplantation. Sequenced material: alloreactive CD8+ T cells from a mixed lymphocyte reaction culture, taken before transplantation. Subset: CFSE-low proliferating T cells sorted from roughly six-day pre-transplant mixed lymphocyte reaction (GvH or HvG direction).

DNA for the CDR3: TGTGCCACCAGCAGCTCCGGGGACCTTAACGGCTACACCTTC. Amino acids: CATSSSGDLNGYTF. V usage is TRBV15 and J usage is TRBJ1-2, with D perhaps TRBD1 (5 bases). Deletions cut 3 bases from V and 8 bases from J, with 16 bases between. There are 14 residues in the CDR3. In germline, CDR1 is LNHNV, CDR2 YYDKDF (reference sequence).